This passage covers 10 T cell receptor beta chains from one sample sequenced in a study of shared clonotypes between healthy human individuals. Naive CD8 cells were CD45RO-negative, positively selected for CCR7, excluding terminally differentiated effector memory CD45RA+ cells. Sequenced by immunoSEQ multiplex PCR; TCRdb stores in-frame clones only, minus some. The sample carries around 2,100,000 clones, about 94% recorded once. Sequenced sample: naive CD8+ T cells sorted from blood. These receptors came from a man between 18 and 29 years old in good health.

The chain carries TRBV6-1 and TRBJ2-7; D might be TRBD1 or TRBD2, each matching 5 bases. Germline CDR1 reads MNHNS; CDR2 reads SASEGT. V shed 2 bases and J shed 3 bases, with 17 bases lying between them. The CDR3 length is 16 residues. This CDR3 is CASSESTGTRDYEQYF. Here the CDR3 DNA reads TGTGCCAGCAGTGAAAGTACCGGGACCCGAGACTACGAGCAGTACTTC.

The chain uses TRBV13 and TRBJ2-1; 14 nucleotides agree with TRBD2. The CDR3 is 18 amino acids. Trimming took 4 bases from V and 0 from J; bases not matched to a gene: 5. The germline CDR1 and CDR2 sequences are PRHDT and FYEKMQ (reference sequence). The CDR3 coding sequence is TGTGCCAGCAGCTCCCCGGGACTAGCGGGAGCCTCCTACAATGAGCAGTTCTTC. Protein: CASSSPGLAGASYNEQFF. Full variable domain (outside the CDR3, taken from reference TRBV13 and TRBJ2-1): AAGVIQSPRHLIKEKRETATLKCYPIPRHDTVYWYQQGPGQDPQFLISFYEKMQSDKGSIPDRFSAQQFSDYHSELNMSSLELGDSALYFCASSSPGLAGASYNEQFFGPGTRLTVL.

This chain links TRBV9 with TRBJ2-3; 7 nucleotides align to TRBD1. The V gene end was trimmed by 0 bases and the J gene end by 6 bases; junction bases not matched to a gene: 7. This CDR3 comprises 15 residues. Germline lookup yields CDR1 SGDLS and CDR2 YYNGEE. This CDR3 is CASSVGGGAADTQYF. The CDR3 DNA is TGTGCCAGCAGCGTAGGAGGGGGCGCGGCGGATACGCAGTATTTT.

This clone appeared once. V and J are TRBV7-9 and TRBJ2-5; 8 bases match TRBD2. The CDR3 loop spans 15 amino acids. V trimming: 2 bases; J trimming: 5 bases; junction bases outside the gene matches: 7. Germline V gene data show CDR1 as SEHNR and CDR2 as FQNEAQ (reference sequence). CDR3 nucleotide sequence: TGTGCCAGCAGCTTATCAGCGGGAGAATCGGAGACCCAGTACTTC. The encoded protein is CASSLSAGESETQYF.

Concerning this clone: Other DNA sequences in the sample encode the same CDR3. This chain connects TRBV7-6 to TRBJ2-1; 8 bases map to TRBD2. Germline CDR1 is SGHVS and CDR2 is FNYEAQ. V trimming: 5 bases; J trimming: 4 bases; junction bases outside the gene matches: 7. The CDR3 runs 15 residues. CDR3 bases: TGTGCCAGCAGCCCCGCGGGGGGATCTTACAATGAGCAGTTCTTC. Translated, it gives CASSPAGGSYNEQFF.

The chain couples TRBV6-5 to TRBJ2-1, with 7 nucleotides matching TRBD1. The CDR3 loop spans 14 amino acids. CDR1 and CDR2 (germline): MNHEY, SVGAGI. Trimming at V came to 5 bases and at J to 7 bases, leaving 8 bases not matched to a gene. For the CDR3, the DNA is TGTGCCAGCAGTCCCCCGGGACAGAAAAATGAGCAGTTCTTC. Its translation is CASSPPGQKNEQFF.

The chain carries TRBV27 and TRBJ1-2; D gene unclear. The V gene lost 6 bases and the J gene lost 4 bases, with 12 bases spanning the gap. The germline V gene has CDR1 MNHEY and CDR2 SMNVEV (reference sequence). The CDR3 is 13 amino acids. CDR3 bases: TGTGCCAGCAGATCTACGGACTTCTATGGCTACACCTTC. This gives the protein CASRSTDFYGYTF.

The genes are TRBV14 and TRBJ1-6, with D perhaps TRBD1 (5 bases). Germline-derived CDR1 and CDR2 are SGHDN and FVKESK. Trimming shortened V by 4 bases and J by 9 bases, and 10 bases separated the two germline ends. This CDR3 contains 13 residues. The CDR3 DNA reads TGTGCCAGCAGCCCCTCAGGGACTTCACCCCTCCACTTT. Protein product: CASSPSGTSPLHF.

The chain links TRBV14 to TRBJ1-4; 8 bases align to TRBD1. CDR1 is SGHDN, CDR2 FVKESK, per germline. This CDR3 has 16 residues. The ends lost 4 bases at V and 5 bases at J; junction bases unmatched: 9. CDR3 bases: TGTGCCAGCAGCCGATATGAGACAGGGGAAAATGAAAAACTGTTTTTT. Amino acid sequence: CASSRYETGENEKLFF.

This chain connects TRBV11-3 to TRBJ2-1; the D gene is possibly TRBD2 (5 bases). Germline-derived CDR1 and CDR2 are SGHNT and YENEEA. V was clipped by 4 bases and J by 8 bases, with 9 bases between them. CDR3 length: 12 residues. The CDR3 DNA reads TGTGCCAGCAGCTCTTCGCGGGATGAGCAGTTCTTC. Translated: CASSSSRDEQFF. Full variable domain (outside the CDR3, taken from reference TRBV11-3 and TRBJ2-1): EAGVVQSPRYKIIEKKQPVAFWCNPISGHNTLYWYLQNLGQGPELLIRYENEEAVDDSQLPKDRFSAERLKGVDSTLKIQPAELGDSAVYLCASSSSRDEQFFGPGTRLTVL.